These 28 T cell receptor beta chains originate from one sample sequenced in a study of blood T cell repertoires in COVID-19. The repertoire was sequenced with immunoSEQ multiplex PCR; TCRdb's copy has only in-frame clones and lacks some. Of a few hundred thousand clones in the sample, around 87% are singletons; the top ten hold 10%. The sequenced material came from PBMCs or T cells enriched from blood (not recorded which). Source of these receptors: a woman in her fifties or sixties who had recovered from COVID-19.

This chain uses TRBV7-8 with TRBJ1-4; D not resolved. The CDR3 consists of 16 residues. Per germline, CDR1 SGHVS and CDR2 FQNEAQ. V lost 5 bases, J lost 7 bases, and 20 bases lay in between. The CDR3 reads CASSPLVSGRGEKLFF. In DNA form, the CDR3 reads TGTGCCAGCAGCCCCCTTGTGAGCGGAAGAGGTGAAAAACTGTTTTTT. Full variable domain (rest looked up from reference TRBV7-8 and TRBJ1-4): GAGVSQSPRYKVAKRGQDVALRCDPISGHVSLFWYQQALGQGPEFLTYFQNEAQLDKSGLPSDRFFAERPEGSVSTLKIQRTQQEDSAVYLCASSPLVSGRGEKLFFGSGTQLSVL.

The V gene is TRBV6-5, the J gene TRBJ2-5, with D possibly being TRBD2 (6 bases). Germline CDR1 MNHEY, CDR2 SVGAGI. This CDR3 comprises 14 residues. Trimming took 6 bases from V and 3 from J, leaving 14 bases between them. For the CDR3, the DNA is TGTGCCAGCAGGCATGGGACTCACGAAGAGACCCAGTACTTC. Protein product: CASRHGTHEETQYF.

This chain connects TRBV4-3 to TRBJ1-6; possibly TRBD1 for D (6 bases). CDR3 size: 17 residues. CDR1 is LGHNA and CDR2 is YSLEER in the germline V gene. Trimming cost V 4 bases and J 0 bases, with 13 bases left between them. CDR3 DNA sequence: TGCGCCAGCAGCCTCCGCAGGGGAAGCTCCTATAATTCACCCCTCCACTTT. It specifies CASSLRRGSSYNSPLHF.

V is TRBV7-2 and J is TRBJ1-4, with 7 bases lining up with TRBD1. Looked up from germline, CDR1 is SGHTA and CDR2 is FQGNSA. The length of the CDR3 is 15 residues. The J segment lost 8 bases and the V segment lost 4 bases, leaving 10 bases of the junction unmatched. The CDR3: CASSSWALGGEKLFF. The CDR3 nucleotides are TGTGCCAGCAGCTCGTGGGCCTTAGGGGGCGAAAAACTGTTTTTT. The variable domain in full, completed from reference TRBV7-2 and TRBJ1-4, reads GAGVSQSPSNKVTEKGKDVELRCDPISGHTALYWYRQSLGQGLEFLIYFQGNSAPDKSGLPSDRFSAERTGGSVSTLTIQRTQQEDSAVYLCASSSWALGGEKLFFGSGTQLSVL.

The chain links TRBV7-9 to TRBJ2-1; TRBD1 is a possible D gene (6 bases). Germline CDR1 reads SEHNR; CDR2 reads FQNEAQ (reference sequence). With 1 base removed from V and 5 bases from J, the gap between germline ends came to 21 bases. CDR3 size: 18 residues. Here the CDR3 reads CASSLGQGRAYLDNEQFF. CDR3 DNA: TGTGCCAGCAGCTTAGGCCAGGGGCGCGCGTATCTGGACAATGAGCAGTTCTTC. The full variable domain, its missing parts supplied by reference TRBV7-9 and TRBJ2-1, is DTGVSQNPRHKITKRGQNVTFRCDPISEHNRLYWYRQTLGQGPEFLTYFQNEAQLEKSRLLSDRFSAERPKGSFSTLEIQRTEQGDSAMYLCASSLGQGRAYLDNEQFFGPGTRLTVL.

The rearrangement joins TRBV19 to TRBJ1-2; no firm D call. The CDR3 has 14 residues. V gave up 2 bases and J gave up 7 bases, with 14 bases separating them. The germline V gene has CDR1 LNHDA and CDR2 SQIVND (reference sequence). CDR3 amino acids: CASSILPWAGGYTF. Written as DNA, the CDR3 is TGTGCCAGTAGTATACTCCCATGGGCTGGTGGCTACACCTTC.

The rearrangement links TRBV28 to TRBJ1-1, with a tentative D call TRBD1 (6 bases). Looked up from germline, CDR1 is MDHEN and CDR2 is SYDVKM. This CDR3 is built from 16 residues. Deletions cut 3 bases from V and 2 bases from J, with 16 bases between. The DNA of the CDR3 is TGTGCCAGCAGTTTCCGCCACGGCAGGGGTAACACTGAAGCTTTCTTT. Translation gives CASSFRHGRGNTEAFF.

This chain uses TRBV7-9 with TRBJ1-1, with 7 positions matching TRBD1. V lost 4 bases and J lost 8; bases outside the gene matches: 7. The CDR3 totals 13 residues. Germline CDR1 is SEHNR and CDR2 is FQNEAQ (reference sequence). The chain's CDR3 is CASSSELDREAFF. CDR3 DNA: TGTGCCAGCAGCTCCGAATTGGACAGGGAAGCTTTCTTT.

V and J are TRBV11-2 and TRBJ2-1, with D maybe TRBD2 (7 bases). CDR1 is SGHAT, CDR2 FQNNGV, per germline. This CDR3 comprises 15 residues. Trimming took off 0 bases at V and 8 bases at J, with 14 bases between the two ends. CDR3 in DNA: TGTGCCAGCAGCTTAGACCGGGGGGCCACAGATGAGCAGTTCTTC. It translates to CASSLDRGATDEQFF.

The chain combines TRBV7-8 with TRBJ1-5; 11 positions agree with TRBD1. The V gene end was trimmed by 2 bases and the J gene end by 3 bases; junction bases not matched to a gene: 6. This CDR3 spans 17 amino acids. Germline values: CDR1 SGHVS, CDR2 FQNEAQ. CDR3: CASSLYGTGGFNQPQHF. The DNA for the CDR3 is TGTGCCAGCAGCTTATATGGGACAGGGGGTTTCAATCAGCCCCAGCATTTT.

This rearrangement joins TRBV19 to TRBJ2-7, with D possibly TRBD1 on 5 matching bases. The ends were cut back, 6 bases at V and 4 bases at J, with 13 bases in the middle. The CDR3 spans 13 residues. CDR1 is LNHDA and CDR2 is SQIVND in the germline V gene (reference sequence). For the CDR3, the DNA is TGTGCCAGTAGCCGATATACAGGATACGAGCAGTACTTC. It translates to CASSRYTGYEQYF.

This chain uses TRBV7-9 with TRBJ2-3; D might be TRBD2 (6 bases). V was cut by 3 bases and J by 4 bases, with 14 bases left in between. This CDR3 is built from 15 residues. Per the germline V gene, CDR1 is SEHNR and CDR2 is FQNEAQ (reference sequence). The CDR3 DNA follows: TGTGCCAGCAGCTTTGGGACGGGGGTGGCAGATACGCAGTATTTT. It translates to CASSFGTGVADTQYF.

The chain is built from TRBV5-1 and TRBJ2-2; TRBD2 might be the D (5 bases). Germline CDR1 is SGHRS and CDR2 is YFSETQ. Trimming cost V 0 bases and J 2 bases, with 8 bases left between them. The CDR3 is 15 residues long. The CDR3 loop is CASSLAGENTGELFF. DNA of the CDR3: TGCGCCAGCAGCTTGGCCGGGGAAAACACCGGGGAGCTGTTTTTT.

The rearrangement links TRBV15 to TRBJ2-7; tentative D call: TRBD2 (6 bases). V lost 0 bases and J 0 bases, leaving 9 bases between the germline ends. The germline gives CDR1 LNHNV, CDR2 YYDKDF (reference sequence). The CDR3 has 15 residues. CDR3 in amino acids: CATSREGGISYEQYF. The CDR3 nucleotides are TGTGCCACCAGCAGAGAGGGGGGAATCTCCTACGAGCAGTACTTC. Supplemented by reference TRBV15 and TRBJ2-7, the full variable domain reads DAMVIQNPRYQVTQFGKPVTLSCSQTLNHNVMYWYQQKSSQAPKLLFHYYDKDFNNEADTPDNFQSRRPNTSFCFLDIRSPGLGDTAMYLCATSREGGISYEQYFGPGTRLTVT.

The chain employs TRBV5-1 and TRBJ2-2, with D unclear. This CDR3 spans 12 amino acids. CDR1 and CDR2 from the germline V gene are SGHRS and YFSETQ. V was cut by 7 bases and J by 4 bases, with 8 bases left in between. CDR3 nucleotides: TGCGCCAGCCCAAGTAGCACCGGGGAGCTGTTTTTT. Encoded protein: CASPSSTGELFF.

The chain joins TRBV19 to TRBJ2-2; no reliable D call. Trimming took 2 bases from V and 1 from J, leaving 8 bases between them. This CDR3 contains 15 residues. Germline V gene sequence: CDR1 LNHDA, CDR2 SQIVND (reference sequence). The CDR3 sequence: CASSILSGNTGELFF. CDR3 coding DNA: TGTGCCAGTAGTATACTCTCAGGGAACACCGGGGAGCTGTTTTTT.

This chain joins TRBV7-6 and TRBJ1-3; 11 nucleotides line up with TRBD1. This CDR3 has 16 residues. The junction had 2 bases not matched to a gene; V was cut back by 2 bases and J by 2 bases. Germline CDR1 and CDR2: SGHVS and FNYEAQ. CDR3 region: CASSLWGQGAGNTIYF. The CDR3 nucleotides are TGTGCCAGCAGCTTATGGGGACAGGGGGCTGGAAACACCATATATTTT.

As for this clone: Its ends do not fully match the called genes, so a read error is possible. The V and J genes are TRBV3-1 (or the pseudogene TRBV3-2) and TRBJ2-1; weak D call: TRBD2 (5 bases). This CDR3 is 13 amino acids long. Germline loops: CDR1 LGHDT, CDR2 YNNKEL (reference sequence). For the CDR3, the DNA is TGTGCCAGCACCCAACGGGGTGCCAATGAGCAGTTCTTC. Residues: CASTQRGANEQFF.

The chain links TRBV18 to TRBJ1-1, with D possibly being TRBD1 (5 bases). Looked up from germline, CDR1 is KGHSH and CDR2 is LQKENI. V shed 3 bases and J shed 5 bases, with 19 bases lying between them. This CDR3 is built from 16 residues. CDR3 in DNA: TGTGCCAGCTCACCTAGGATGGGGGGTGAGGGAACTGAAGCTTTCTTT. Translation gives CASSPRMGGEGTEAFF.

The genes are TRBV6-5 and TRBJ1-1, with 7 bases identical to TRBD1. V lost 5 bases to trimming and J lost 6 bases; unmatched junction nucleotides: 9. Per germline, CDR1 MNHEY and CDR2 SVGAGI. CDR3 length equals 14 residues. DNA for the CDR3: TGTGCCAGCAGTCCGAACAGGGGATGGGCTGAAGCTTTCTTT. Amino acid sequence: CASSPNRGWAEAFF.

The J gene is TRBJ2-2, the V gene TRBV19, with a weak D call TRBD1 (6 bases). The V gene lost 7 bases and the J gene lost 2 bases, with 14 bases spanning the gap. Germline-derived CDR1 and CDR2 are LNHDA and SQIVND (reference sequence). The length of the CDR3 is 15 residues. The CDR3 loop is CASKAETGNTGELFF. The CDR3 DNA follows: TGTGCCAGTAAAGCGGAGACAGGAAACACCGGGGAGCTGTTTTTT.

This chain connects TRBV7-2 to TRBJ1-1; 9 positions agree with TRBD1. V shed 2 bases and J 10 bases; nucleotides not matched to a gene: 8. Germline V gives CDR1 SGHTA, CDR2 FQGNSA. This CDR3 is 14 amino acids long. CDR3 in DNA: TGTGCCAGCAGCTTACAACAGGGGGCCTCAGGAGCTTTCTTT. Encoded protein: CASSLQQGASGAFF.

The V call is TRBV3-1 (or the pseudogene TRBV3-2), the J call TRBJ2-3, with D perhaps matching TRBD1 (5 bases). CDR1 is LGHDT, CDR2 YNNKEL, per germline (reference sequence). Trimming left V 4 bases short and J 1 base short, with 9 bases between. The CDR3 runs to 14 residues. CDR3 protein: CASSLRGCTDTQYF. For the CDR3, the DNA is TGTGCCAGCAGCCTTAGGGGCTGCACAGATACGCAGTATTTT.

Only one count was recorded for this clone. This rearrangement joins TRBV27 to TRBJ1-2; D is possibly TRBD1 (5 bases). Germline lookup yields CDR1 MNHEY and CDR2 SMNVEV (reference sequence). This CDR3 contains 15 residues. V was shortened by 3 bases and J by 4 bases, with 15 bases between the two germline ends. CDR3 protein: CASSLSAGPVYGYTF. The CDR3 DNA sequence: TGTGCCAGCAGTTTGTCCGCAGGGCCGGTCTATGGCTACACCTTC.

V usage is TRBV7-8 and J usage is TRBJ2-1, with TRBD2 matching 8 bases. The CDR3 length is 19 residues. The V gene's germline CDR1 is SGHVS and CDR2 FQNEAQ. V gave up 2 bases and J gave up 5 bases; unmatched junction bases: 17. Here the CDR3 DNA reads TGTGCCAGCAGCTTACCTCTATCGGGGGGGCCTGAACGAAACAATGAGCAGTTCTTC. Its translation is CASSLPLSGGPERNNEQFF.

J is TRBJ1-3 and V is TRBV30; D unclear. The CDR3 spans 13 residues. V lost 3 bases to trimming and J lost 4 bases, with 10 bases between them. Germline CDR1 GTSNPN, CDR2 SVGIG (reference sequence). The DNA for the CDR3 is TGTGCCTGGAGCCACGCGGTAGGAAACACCATATATTTT. Protein: CAWSHAVGNTIYF.

This chain joins TRBV18 and TRBJ1-1; no definite D call. V was pared by 1 base and J by 4 bases, with 13 bases between. CDR1 and CDR2 (germline): KGHSH, LQKENI. The CDR3 has 15 amino acids. The CDR3 here is CASSPRAGSGTEAFF. CDR3 DNA sequence: TGTGCCAGCTCACCACGGGCGGGGTCGGGCACTGAAGCTTTCTTT.

This chain joins TRBV7-8 and TRBJ1-2; TRBD1 matches 9 bases. Germline V gene lookup returns CDR1 SGHVS and CDR2 FQNEAQ. The V segment lost 2 bases and the J segment 6 bases; nucleotides outside the gene matches: 10. CDR3 length equals 16 residues. For the CDR3, the DNA is TGTGCCAGCAGCTTAAAGTATTGGGACAGGGAGAATGGCTACACCTTC. This sequence encodes CASSLKYWDRENGYTF.